Listed here are 18 T cell receptor beta chains from one sample, sequenced in a study of tumor and adjacent non-tumor tissue in lung cancer. Three rounds of nested PCR, following a modified ARM-PCR protocol, produced the TCRbeta library. In TCRdb, the multiplex PCR reads were re-called with MiXCR into one record per CDR3 protein. This table holds more than 120,000 distinct CDR3 sequences, 66% found once. No cell sorting was done before RNA was extracted from the tissue. Sequenced input: lung tumor tissue. The receptors derive from a man in his fifties or sixties with small cell lung cancer.

As concerns this clonotype: A clone one base away is much larger, so this may be a read error. V usage is TRBV29-1 and J usage is TRBJ2-3, with D perhaps TRBD2 (5 bases). The V and J ends lost 3 bases and 5 bases respectively, with 12 bases between them. CDR1 and CDR2 (germline): SQVTM, ANQGSEA. The CDR3 is made up of 13 amino acids. CDR3 bases: TGCAGCGTTGAGAGGGCCGGCATAGATACGCAGTATTTT. It specifies CSVERAGIDTQYF.

The chain is built from TRBV20-1 and TRBJ1-4; 7 positions agree with TRBD1. The CDR3 runs 14 residues. Per the germline V gene, CDR1 is DFQATT and CDR2 is SNEGSKA (reference sequence). With V trimmed by 8 bases and J by 7 bases, 13 bases remained unmatched. The CDR3 region has the DNA TGCAGTACTGACCCCAGGGGGGGATTTGAAAAACTGTTTTTT. The encoded protein is CSTDPRGGFEKLFF.

The chain carries TRBV28 and TRBJ2-1; no firm D call. Trimming pared 3 bases from V and 2 bases from J, leaving 11 bases between. Germline loops: CDR1 MDHEN, CDR2 SYDVKM. The CDR3 is 15 residues long. The CDR3 loop reads CASSFVGGTYNEQFF. DNA of the CDR3: TGTGCCAGCAGTTTCGTCGGCGGCACCTACAATGAGCAGTTCTTC.

As concerns this clonotype: One base away lies a much larger clone, so this may be a sequencing read error. The chain joins TRBV7-8 to TRBJ2-3; 12 nucleotides align to TRBD2. The CDR3 is made up of 18 amino acids. Looked up from germline, CDR1 is SGHVS and CDR2 is FQNEAQ. V was pared by 5 bases and J by 4 bases, with 13 bases of the junction left unmatched. CDR3 in amino acids: CASSLRASGRAGADTQYF. The CDR3 bases are TGTGCCAGCAGCCTACGGGCTAGCGGGAGGGCCGGGGCAGATACGCAGTATTTT.

This clonotype has a single count. The chain is built from TRBV11-2 and TRBJ2-4, with D perhaps TRBD2 (6 bases). Germline lookup yields CDR1 SGHAT and CDR2 FQNNGV. This CDR3 has 19 residues. Here the CDR3 DNA reads TGTGCTAGCGGCTTAGCGGCACCGTACTATCTAACGGCCAAAAACATTCAGTACTTC. The encoded protein is CASGLAAPYYLTAKNIQYF.

V gene TRBV7-9 combines with J gene TRBJ2-1; perhaps TRBD1 as D (6 bases). Germline assignment: CDR1 SEHNR and CDR2 FQNEAQ (reference sequence). There are 12 residues in the CDR3. V gave up 3 bases and J gave up 12 bases, with 12 bases separating them. The CDR3 region is CASSFGLRGQFF. CDR3 coding DNA: TGTGCCAGCAGCTTCGGACTCAGGGGGCAGTTCTTC.

Concerning this clonotype itself: At one of its ends the junction is not consistent with the germline gene, which may arise from a read error. The CDR3, as DNA: TGTGTCAGCAGTACCAAGACTAGCGGAAAATACACATATACGCAGTATTTT. Protein: CVSSTKTSGKYTYTQYF. The chain employs TRBV6-6 and TRBJ2-3; 9 nucleotides agree with TRBD2. Germline V CDR1 and CDR2: MNHNY, SVGAGI (reference sequence). The CDR3 totals 17 residues.

Remarks on this clonotype: A much more abundant neighbour one base away suggests this may be a read error. The chain links TRBV20-1 to TRBJ1-2; D remains ambiguous. Germline lookup yields CDR1 DFQATT and CDR2 SNEGSKA (reference sequence). V lost 3 bases and J lost 4, with 12 bases in between. There are 13 residues in the CDR3. The CDR3 reads CSASPSETYGYTF. The CDR3 DNA sequence: TGCAGTGCTAGCCCCTCAGAAACCTATGGCTACACCTTC.

This clonotype was counted at least ten times. The rearrangement links TRBV5-6 to TRBJ2-1; D ambiguous. Germline V gene sequence: CDR1 SGHDT, CDR2 YYEEEE. The CDR3 covers 12 residues. The V and J ends lost 2 bases and 11 bases respectively, with 11 bases between them. The CDR3 loop reads CASSLKTEKQFF. CDR3 in DNA: TGTGCCAGCAGCTTAAAGACCGAAAAGCAGTTCTTC.

This clonotype was counted a few times. This may stem from a read error, because a much larger clone lies one nucleotide away. The V call is TRBV12-3 or TRBV12-4, the J call TRBJ2-1, with 8 bases that match TRBD2. V shed 6 bases and J 6 bases; nucleotides not matched to a gene: 10. The CDR3 loop spans 15 amino acids. The CDR3 sequence is CASRRGLAGPNEQFF. For the CDR3, the DNA is TGTGCCAGCAGACGAGGACTAGCTGGGCCCAATGAGCAGTTCTTC.

About this clonotype itself: Being one base from a much bigger clone, this may be a read error. The V call is TRBV5-6, the J call TRBJ1-1, with TRBD1 identical over 8 bases. The CDR3 is 15 amino acids. In germline, CDR1 is SGHDT, CDR2 YYEEEE. CDR3 in amino acids: CASSLTPTGVADAFF. CDR3 coding DNA: TGTGCCAGCAGCTTGACGCCGACAGGGGTTGCTGATGCTTTCTTT.

This clonotype appeared many times. The chain has TRBV11-1 and TRBJ2-2, with a possible D match to TRBD2 (6 bases). The CDR3 loop spans 16 amino acids. Trimming left V 1 base short and J 6 bases short, with 15 bases between. Per germline, CDR1 SGHAT and CDR2 FQDESV (reference sequence). Written as DNA, the CDR3 is TGTGCCAGCAGCTTAGGACAGCAACGACTAGCCGGGGAGCTGTTTTTT. Translated: CASSLGQQRLAGELFF.

In the case of this clonotype: One end of the junction fails to match germline, which may point to a read error. The chain couples TRBV5-5 to TRBJ2-1, with a tentative D call TRBD1 (6 bases). The CDR3 has 11 amino acids. The germline gives CDR1 SGHKS, CDR2 YYEKEE (reference sequence). The CDR3 bases are TGTGCCACCTCACAGGGAAATGAGAAGTTCTTC. Amino acids: CATSQGNEKFF.

Concerning this clonotype itself: The missing conserved phenylalanine or tryptophan at the end of this CDR3 makes a read error likely. The chain is built from TRBV6-6 and TRBJ2-5; D is unclear. CDR1 is MNHNY and CDR2 is SVGAGI in the germline V gene (reference sequence). Trimming cost V 3 bases and J 4 bases, with 9 bases left between them. CDR3 length: 13 amino acids. DNA for the CDR3: TGTGCCAGCAGTTATGGGGTGGGAGAGACCCAGTACATC. It encodes CASSYGVGETQYI.

For this clonotype: The junction departs from the called germline gene at one end, perhaps through a read error. The rearrangement uses TRBV5-4 and TRBJ2-5, with no clear D. The CDR3 extends over 14 amino acids. The V gene's germline CDR1 is SGHNT and CDR2 YYREEE (reference sequence). The CDR3 region is CVSSLPGSQEIQYF. CDR3 nucleotides: TGTGTCAGCAGCTTGCCCGGCAGCCAAGAGATCCAGTACTTC. The full variable domain, with the rest looked up from reference TRBV5-4 and TRBJ2-5, is ETGVTQSPTHLIKTRGQQVTLRCSSQSGHNTVSWYQQALGQGPQFIFQYYREEENGRGNFPPRFSGLQFPNYSSELNVNALELDDSALYLCVSSLPGSQEIQYFGPGTRLLVL.

The chain carries TRBV4-1 and TRBJ1-2; TRBD1 agrees at 8 bases. Germline CDR1 reads MGHRA; CDR2 reads YSYEKL. V was clipped by 4 bases and J by 9 bases; unmatched bases: 13. The CDR3 spans 15 residues. In nucleotides, the CDR3 is TGCGCCAGCAGCCCAGGAGGGCAGGGGGCGGGCAGCTACACCTTC. The encoded protein is CASSPGGQGAGSYTF.

This rearrangement joins TRBV28 to TRBJ1-2, with a tentative D call TRBD1 (6 bases). Germline CDR1 is MDHEN and CDR2 is SYDVKM. The germline V and J ends were trimmed by 5 bases and 12 bases, with 16 bases remaining between them. The CDR3 extends over 12 amino acids. The CDR3 here is CASSPYRAGHTF. The CDR3 DNA follows: TGTGCCAGCAGTCCATACAGGGCGGGCCACACCTTC.

This clonotype was detected many times. The rearrangement uses TRBV5-5 and TRBJ1-2; D not resolved. The V and J ends lost 4 bases and 2 bases respectively, with 9 bases between them. The CDR3 is made up of 13 amino acids. Germline V lookup: CDR1 SGHKS, CDR2 YYEKEE (reference sequence). The CDR3 protein is CASSMDGNYGYTF. The CDR3 nucleotides are TGTGCCAGCAGCATGGACGGAAACTATGGCTACACCTTC.